The text below deals with one TCR beta chain. As yet, its antigen is unknown. TCRdb's table, derived via immunoSEQ multiplex PCR, lists solely in-frame clones and lacks some. Counted here are some 86,000 clones, around nine tenths occurring once; the ten biggest clones make up 6.9%. This entry is derived from a study of T cell responses to AZD1222 COVID-19 vaccine. This CDR3 region has 15 residues. With V trimmed by 3 bases and J by 7 bases, 12 bases remained unmatched. The germline gives CDR1 SGDLS, CDR2 YYNGEE. General study results and limits: Most donors were white British, females outnumbered males, and clonal diversity was possibly underestimated.

This clonotype originated in an adult who received the AZD1222 COVID-19 vaccine. Sample: peripheral blood, taken 28 days after the second AZD1222 dose. This sequence joins TRBV9 and TRBJ1-1, with 7 bases lining up with TRBD1. The CDR3 DNA sequence: TGTGCCAGCAGCGAGGGGCCCGGGACAGCCTTTGAAGCTTTCTTT. This codes for CASSEGPGTAFEAFF.